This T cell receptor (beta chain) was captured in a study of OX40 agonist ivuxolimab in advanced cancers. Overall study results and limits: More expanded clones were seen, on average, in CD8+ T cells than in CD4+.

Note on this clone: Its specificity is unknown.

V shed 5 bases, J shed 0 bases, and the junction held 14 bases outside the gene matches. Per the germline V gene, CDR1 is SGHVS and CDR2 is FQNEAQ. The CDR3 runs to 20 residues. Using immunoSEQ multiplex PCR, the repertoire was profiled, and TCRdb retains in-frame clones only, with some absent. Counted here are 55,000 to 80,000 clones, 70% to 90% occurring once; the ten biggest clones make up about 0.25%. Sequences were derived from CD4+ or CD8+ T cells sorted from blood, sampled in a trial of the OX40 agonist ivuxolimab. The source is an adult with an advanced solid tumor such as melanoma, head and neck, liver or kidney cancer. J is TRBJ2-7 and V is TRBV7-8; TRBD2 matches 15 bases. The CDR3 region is CASSPPHRGLAGGSSYEQYF. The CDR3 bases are TGTGCCAGCAGCCCGCCACATAGGGGACTAGCGGGAGGATCCTCCTACGAGCAGTACTTC.